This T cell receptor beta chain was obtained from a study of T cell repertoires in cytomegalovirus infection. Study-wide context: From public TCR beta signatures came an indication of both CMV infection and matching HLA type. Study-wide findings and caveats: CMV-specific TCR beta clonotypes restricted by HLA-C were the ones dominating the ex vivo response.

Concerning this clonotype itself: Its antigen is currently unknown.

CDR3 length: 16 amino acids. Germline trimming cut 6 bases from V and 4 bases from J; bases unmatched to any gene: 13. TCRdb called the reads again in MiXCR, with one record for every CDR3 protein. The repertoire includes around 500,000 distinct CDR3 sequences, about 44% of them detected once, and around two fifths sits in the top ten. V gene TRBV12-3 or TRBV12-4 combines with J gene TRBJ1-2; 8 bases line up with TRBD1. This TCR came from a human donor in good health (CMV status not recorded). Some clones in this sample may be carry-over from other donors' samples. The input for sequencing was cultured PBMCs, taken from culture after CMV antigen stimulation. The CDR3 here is CASSLTGTGNFYGYTF. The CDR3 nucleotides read TGTGCCAGCAGCCTGACCGGGACAGGCAATTTCTATGGCTACACCTTC.